Listed here is a single T cell receptor (beta chain). Its antigen is as yet unknown. A read error may account for a junction end that differs from germline. The data derive from a study of graft-versus-host responses after intestinal transplantation. About the study: All recipients were transplanted with multivisceral, liver-intestinal, or isolated intestinal grafts. Following induction with anti-thymocyte globulin, all recipients were given tacrolimus and steroids for around three years.

Study-wide results and caveats: Recipient bone marrow held GvH clones, some seen earlier in ileum or blood. Subjects displaying graft-donor T cell macrochimerism possessed elevated graft-versus-host to host-versus-graft clonal ratios inside allografts.

The protocol was immunoSEQ multiplex PCR, while the TCRdb copy is restricted to in-frame clones and leaves out a portion. The sample lists roughly 97,000 clones; roughly 89% were seen once. The receptor comes from a human donor who was the organ donor for an intestinal transplant. The material was unstimulated CD4+ T cells sorted from spleen or lymph node cells, obtained before transplant.

CDR3 nucleotide sequence: TGTGCCCGGAGTCGGGACAGCCGCTTCTATAATTCACCCCTCCACTTT. Its translation is CARSRDSRFYNSPLHF. V and J are TRBV30 and TRBJ1-6; 7 bases agree with TRBD1. The CDR3 spans 16 residues. Per germline, CDR1 GTSNPN and CDR2 SVGIG (reference sequence).